The next 9 T cell receptor beta chains were all read from a single sample in a study of cytomegalovirus exposure and HLA in healthy donors. Here immunoSEQ multiplex PCR was the method, and the copy in TCRdb shows in-frame clones only, minus some. Found here are about 130,000 clones, 85% to 90% of them singletons; the top ten hold around 9%. Sequenced sample: PBMCs. The receptor source for this set is a young woman in good health and CMV-seropositive.

CDR3 DNA: TGTGCCAGCAGTGAGTCCCATCAAGAGACCCAGTACTTC. Protein: CASSESHQETQYF. The J gene is TRBJ2-5, the V gene TRBV6-1; no reliable D call. The CDR3 is 13 amino acids. V lost 3 bases, J lost 2 bases, and 7 bases lay in between. The germline V gene has CDR1 MNHNS and CDR2 SASEGT.

This chain uses TRBV21-1 with TRBJ2-1; the DNA was not used to check the table's D call, TRBD1. TRBV21-1 is described as a pseudogene. The length of the CDR3 is 16 residues. Written as DNA, the CDR3 is TGTGCCAGCAGCGACGGAAGGGGTGGCTGGGACAATGAGCAGTTCTTC. This encodes CASSDGRGGWDNEQFF.

V is TRBV6-5 and J is TRBJ1-2; 11 bases fit TRBD1. J lost 8 bases, V lost 5 bases, and 4 bases had no gene match. The CDR3 consists of 13 residues. Germline assignment: CDR1 MNHEY and CDR2 SVGAGI. CDR3 nucleotides: TGTGCCAGCAGTGGGACAGGGGGAGAGGGCTACACCTTC. This translates into CASSGTGGEGYTF.

The rearrangement uses TRBV19 and TRBJ1-4; perhaps TRBD1 as D (5 bases). V shed 2 bases and J shed 0 bases, with 7 bases lying between them. Germline CDR1 and CDR2: LNHDA and SQIVND (reference sequence). The length of the CDR3 is 15 residues. This CDR3 is CASSIWGATNEKLFF. The CDR3 coding sequence is TGTGCCAGTAGTATATGGGGCGCAACTAATGAAAAACTGTTTTTT. Complete variable domain (other parts from reference TRBV19 and TRBJ1-4): DGGITQSPKYLFRKEGQNVTLSCEQNLNHDAMYWYRQDPGQGLRLIYYSQIVNDFQKGDIAEGYSVSREKKESFPLTVTSAQKNPTAFYLCASSIWGATNEKLFFGSGTQLSVL.

The V call is TRBV9, the J call TRBJ2-5; 12 bases are shared with TRBD2. CDR1 is SGDLS and CDR2 is YYNGEE in the germline V gene. The ends lost 3 bases at V and 0 bases at J; junction bases unmatched: 3. The CDR3 loop spans 16 amino acids. CDR3 DNA: TGTGCCAGCAGCGCAACTAGCGGGGGGCACCAAGAGACCCAGTACTTC. Protein: CASSATSGGHQETQYF.

The rearrangement links TRBV29-1 to TRBJ2-3, with D perhaps matching TRBD2 (5 bases). The CDR3 length is 13 residues. The germline gives CDR1 SQVTM, CDR2 ANQGSEA. V was shortened by 5 bases and J by 0 bases, with 9 bases between the two germline ends. CDR3 bases: TGCAGCGTTCGACGGACTAGCACAGATACGCAGTATTTT. Amino acids: CSVRRTSTDTQYF.

The chain recombines TRBV29-1 with TRBJ2-3, with TRBD1 as a possible D gene (6 bases). This CDR3 spans 13 amino acids. V shed 7 bases and J shed 0 bases, with 11 bases lying between them. CDR1 SQVTM and CDR2 ANQGSEA come from the germline V gene. The CDR3, as DNA: TGCAGCGCCTTGGACAGTAGCACAGATACGCAGTATTTT. Protein sequence: CSALDSSTDTQYF.

The genes are TRBV6-5 and TRBJ1-6; 10 bases are shared with TRBD1. CDR1 MNHEY and CDR2 SVGAGI come from the germline V gene. There are 15 residues in the CDR3. The V gene end was trimmed by 2 bases and the J gene end by 8 bases; junction bases not matched to a gene: 3. CDR3 residues: CASSYDRGPYSPLHF. The CDR3 DNA is TGTGCCAGCAGTTACGACAGGGGGCCATATTCACCCCTCCACTTT.

The V gene is TRBV28, the J gene TRBJ2-3, with D possibly matching TRBD2 (7 bases). Trimming left V 5 bases short and J 0 bases short, with 12 bases between. CDR1 and CDR2 from the germline V gene are MDHEN and SYDVKM. This CDR3 has 15 residues. CDR3 amino acids: CASSRGASSTDTQYF. CDR3 nucleotide sequence: TGTGCCAGCAGTCGGGGGGCATCTAGCACAGATACGCAGTATTTT.